This T cell receptor beta chain was profiled in a study of cytomegalovirus exposure and HLA in healthy donors. CDR1 is MNHEY and CDR2 is SMNVEV in the germline V gene (reference sequence). The CDR3 contains 15 residues. In the PCR, 60 Vbeta and 13 Jbeta primers were used. The method was immunoSEQ multiplex PCR; TCRdb's version includes in-frame clones alone and lacks a portion of them. The sample includes 150,000 to 200,000 clones, about four fifths seen only once; the top ten take more than 1.5%. In regard to this clone: One end of the junction does not line up with germline, which may come from a read error.

The V gene is TRBV27, the J gene TRBJ2-1; unclear D gene. Sequencing was carried out using PBMCs. The receptor was isolated from a man aged 18-30 years in good health and CMV-seronegative. As DNA, the CDR3 is TGTGTCAGCAGTTTATCACAAAGCTCCTACAATGAGCAGTTCTTC. This sequence encodes CVSSLSQSSYNEQFF.